This T cell receptor beta chain was found in a study of lymphopenia after photon versus proton radiotherapy. Findings and limits, study-wide: Relative stability marked proton patients; photon patients lost diversity and naive cells. After lymphocyte nadir, photon-treated repertoires showed oligoclonal expansion, especially CD8+ Temra. A bigger post-nadir fall in TCR diversity correlated inversely with survival time in deceased patients.

Concerning this clone: Its antigen is unidentified.

V lost 2 bases and J 7 bases, leaving 6 bases between the germline ends. The germline V gene has CDR1 SGHVS and CDR2 FQNEAQ. The CDR3 loop spans 12 amino acids. The protocol was immunoSEQ multiplex PCR, while the TCRdb copy is restricted to in-frame clones and leaves out a portion. The top ten clones hold about 4.7% of a sample with 150,000 or so clones, 80% to 90% of them seen once. The chain links TRBV7-8 to TRBJ2-1; perhaps TRBD2 as D (5 bases). This sample comprised peripheral blood, obtained from a patient treated with photon-based radiotherapy. The source of this sequence is a man aged 50 or older with gastric cancer. The CDR3 bases are TGTGCCAGCAGCTTACAGCGGAATGAGCAGTTCTTC. Protein: CASSLQRNEQFF.